One and the same sample provided the 14 T cell receptor beta chains below, sequenced in a study of shared clonotypes between healthy human individuals. The naive CD8 population came from CD45RO-negative cells selected for CCR7, without terminally differentiated effector memory CD45RA+ cells. Here immunoSEQ multiplex PCR was the method, and the copy in TCRdb shows in-frame clones only, minus some. The profile shows about 680,000 clones, 92% of them singletons. Specimen: naive CD8+ T cells sorted from blood. These receptors were collected from a young man in good health.

The V call is TRBV27, the J call TRBJ2-3, with D perhaps TRBD2 (5 bases). The CDR3 consists of 14 residues. V gave up 0 bases and J gave up 6 bases, with 10 bases separating them. Germline CDR1 MNHEY, CDR2 SMNVEV (reference sequence). Written as DNA, the CDR3 is TGTGCCAGCAGTTTATCTTTTGGACTGGATACGCAGTATTTT. Translation: CASSLSFGLDTQYF.

The sample holds a few counts of this clone. The rearrangement uses TRBV6-5 and TRBJ1-1; TRBD1 matches at 7 bases. J was trimmed by 4 bases and V by 5 bases; bases with no gene match: 4. Germline V lookup: CDR1 MNHEY, CDR2 SVGAGI. The CDR3 contains 13 residues. CDR3 nucleotide sequence: TGTGCCAGCAGTCCACAGGGGAGCACTGAAGCTTTCTTT. This translates into CASSPQGSTEAFF.

The chain combines TRBV11-2 with TRBJ2-5; D unresolved. From germline, CDR1 is SGHAT and CDR2 FQNNGV. The CDR3 sequence is 14 residues long. The ends were cut back, 3 bases at V and 5 bases at J, with 13 bases in the middle. In DNA, the CDR3 is TGTGCCAGCAGCTTTGAGCTAGATGGCGAGACCCAGTACTTC. Protein sequence: CASSFELDGETQYF.

In this sample, this clone turned up once. The chain combines TRBV9 with TRBJ2-7; D perhaps matches TRBD1 (6 bases). This CDR3 has 14 residues. Germline CDR1 is SGDLS and CDR2 is YYNGEE. V was trimmed by 3 bases and J by 7 bases, leaving 17 bases between them. DNA for the CDR3: TGTGCCAGCAGCGACCGGGACACTTGGGGGGAGCAGTACTTC. It is translated as CASSDRDTWGEQYF.

The table lists this clone with a count of one. The rearrangement uses TRBV7-6 and TRBJ2-3; no firm D call. Trimming removed 7 bases from V and 4 bases from J, with 15 bases in between. Germline CDR1 is SGHVS and CDR2 is FNYEAQ. The CDR3 extends over 14 amino acids. The CDR3 loop reads CASNQKGPADTQYF. For the CDR3, the DNA is TGTGCCAGCAACCAGAAAGGTCCCGCAGATACGCAGTATTTT.

This clone has just one count. The V and J genes are TRBV5-6 and TRBJ2-7; TRBD1 aligns across 7 bases. V shed 4 bases and J 2 bases; nucleotides not matched to a gene: 3. This CDR3 has 13 amino acids. The V gene's germline CDR1 is SGHDT and CDR2 YYEEEE. CDR3 DNA: TGTGCCAGCAGCCAAGGGACAGCCTACGAGCAGTACTTC. Translated: CASSQGTAYEQYF.

V and J are TRBV7-3 and TRBJ2-1; the D gene is possibly TRBD2 (6 bases). This CDR3 has 17 residues. V shed 0 bases and J shed 3 bases, with 15 bases lying between them. Per the germline V gene, CDR1 is SGHTA and CDR2 is FQGTGA. The CDR3 loop reads CASSLTAGLLDYNEQFF. The CDR3 coding sequence is TGTGCCAGCAGCTTAACGGCGGGACTCCTCGACTACAATGAGCAGTTCTTC.

The V call is TRBV27, the J call TRBJ2-7; 16 nucleotides align to TRBD2. Germline V gene data show CDR1 as MNHEY and CDR2 as SMNVEV (reference sequence). The CDR3 is 15 residues long. The V segment lost 5 bases and the J segment 5 bases; nucleotides outside the gene matches: 3. The CDR3 here is CASSPGTSGRDEQYF. The CDR3 region has the DNA TGTGCCAGCAGTCCCGGGACTAGCGGGAGGGACGAGCAGTACTTC.

The genes are TRBV9 and TRBJ2-7; 7 nucleotides agree with TRBD1. With V trimmed by 4 bases and J by 3 bases, 10 bases remained unmatched. The CDR3 is 15 residues long. Per the germline V gene, CDR1 is SGDLS and CDR2 is YYNGEE. CDR3 sequence: CASSPRLTGDYEQYF. In nucleotides, the CDR3 is TGTGCCAGCAGCCCCCGATTAACAGGGGACTACGAGCAGTACTTC.

The chain carries TRBV18 and TRBJ2-7; 7 positions match TRBD1. CDR3 size: 15 residues. Germline trimming cut 4 bases from V and 2 bases from J; bases unmatched to any gene: 8. The germline gives CDR1 KGHSH, CDR2 LQKENI. CDR3: CASSQGAPGTYEQYF. DNA for the CDR3: TGTGCCAGCTCACAGGGGGCGCCCGGAACCTACGAGCAGTACTTC.

This rearrangement joins TRBV9 to TRBJ2-3, with D tentatively TRBD1 (6 bases). In germline, CDR1 is SGDLS, CDR2 YYNGEE. V was cut by 3 bases and J by 0 bases, with 14 bases left in between. The CDR3 extends over 16 amino acids. CDR3 amino acids: CASSGRGQLSTDTQYF. CDR3 DNA sequence: TGTGCCAGCAGCGGACGAGGACAGCTGAGCACAGATACGCAGTATTTT.

The sample holds one count of this clone. V and J are TRBV5-1 and TRBJ1-2, with 8 bases identical to TRBD1. Trimming at V came to 3 bases and at J to 3 bases, leaving 7 bases not matched to a gene. Germline-derived CDR1 and CDR2 are SGHRS and YFSETQ. This CDR3 contains 15 residues. CDR3 sequence (DNA): TGCGCCAGCAGCTCGGTGGACAGGGCTGACTATGGCTACACCTTC. This translates into CASSSVDRADYGYTF.

This chain joins TRBV29-1 and TRBJ2-5; 7 nucleotides align to TRBD2. Germline-derived CDR1 and CDR2 are SQVTM and ANQGSEA. V shed 4 bases and J 4 bases; nucleotides not matched to a gene: 9. CDR3 length: 14 amino acids. CDR3 sequence reads: CSVVPSGQGETQYF. The CDR3 bases are TGCAGCGTTGTACCTAGCGGACAAGGAGAGACCCAGTACTTC. Looking up the rest from reference TRBV29-1 and TRBJ2-5 gives the full variable domain: SAVISQKPSRDICQRGTSLTIQCQVDSQVTMMFWYRQQPGQSLTLIATANQGSEATYESGFVIDKFPISRPNLTFSTLTVSNMSPEDSSIYLCSVVPSGQGETQYFGPGTRLLVL.

This chain uses TRBV7-9 with TRBJ2-7; TRBD1 matches 12 bases. CDR1 and CDR2 from the germline V gene are SEHNR and FQNEAQ (reference sequence). V shed 5 bases, J shed 6 bases, and the junction held 8 bases outside the gene matches. This CDR3 is built from 15 residues. The DNA for the CDR3 is TGTGCCAGCAGCGCCGGGACAGGGGGCAGACTCGAGCAGTACTTC. It is translated as CASSAGTGGRLEQYF.